The 7 T cell receptor beta chains in this list originate from one sample, sequenced in a study of siplizumab effects on memory and regulatory T cells. Libraries were prepared by immunoSEQ multiplex PCR; TCRdb keeps only in-frame clonotypes and omits some of them. The table lists 57,000 or so clones, around three quarters of them singletons. Sequenced sample: memory CD4+ T cells sorted from blood. These receptors came from a human donor in good health.

The chain combines TRBV19 with TRBJ2-7; 9 bases are a match to TRBD1. Per the germline V gene, CDR1 is LNHDA and CDR2 is SQIVND (reference sequence). The CDR3 sequence is 15 residues long. Trimming removed 4 bases from V and 0 bases from J; junction bases left unmatched: 4. For the CDR3, the DNA is TGTGCCAGTAGTAGGGGGGGACAGGGCTCCTACGAGCAGTACTTC. Translating gives CASSRGGQGSYEQYF.

The chain has TRBV7-2 and TRBJ1-5; TRBD1 is a possible D gene (6 bases). CDR3 length: 13 amino acids. In germline, CDR1 is SGHTA, CDR2 FQGNSA. V was pared by 7 bases and J by 3 bases, with 10 bases between. The CDR3 here is CASNYRDNQPQHF. As DNA, the CDR3 is TGTGCCAGCAATTACAGGGACAATCAGCCCCAGCATTTT.

The chain employs TRBV11-3 and TRBJ2-2; D gene uncertain. Trimming left V 2 bases short and J 0 bases short, with 1 base between. The CDR3 consists of 13 residues. The V gene's germline CDR1 is SGHNT and CDR2 YENEEA. The CDR3 here is CASSLSNTGELFF. CDR3 sequence (DNA): TGTGCCAGCAGCTTATCGAACACCGGGGAGCTGTTTTTT.

The chain carries TRBV5-4 and TRBJ1-2; 12 bases fit TRBD1. Looked up from germline, CDR1 is SGHNT and CDR2 is YYREEE (reference sequence). The CDR3 loop spans 16 amino acids. V lost 5 bases to trimming and J lost 5 bases; unmatched junction nucleotides: 10. CDR3 residues: CASSKGGGQGAYGYTF. DNA of the CDR3: TGTGCCAGCAGTAAGGGAGGGGGACAGGGGGCTTATGGCTACACCTTC.

By frequency in the sample, this clone is medium-sized. This rearrangement joins TRBV4-2 to TRBJ2-5; TRBD1 matches at 10 bases. Per the germline V gene, CDR1 is LGHNA and CDR2 is YNFKEQ. V dropped 2 bases and J dropped 5; count of bases not matched to a gene: 5. The length of the CDR3 is 15 residues. CDR3 sequence (DNA): TGTGCCAGCAGCCAACGTGGACAGGGGGACGAGACCCAGTACTTC. Protein sequence: CASSQRGQGDETQYF.

The chain recombines TRBV19 with TRBJ1-6; 7 nucleotides align to TRBD1. The length of the CDR3 is 15 residues. The J segment lost 8 bases and the V segment lost 6 bases, leaving 10 bases of the junction unmatched. CDR1 is LNHDA, CDR2 SQIVND, per germline (reference sequence). CDR3 bases: TGTGCCAGTAGCAATAGACAGGGAGGTGATTCACCCCTCCACTTT. Translated, it gives CASSNRQGGDSPLHF.

The rearrangement links TRBV10-3 to TRBJ2-1; TRBD1 agrees at 7 bases. Germline V gene sequence: CDR1 ENHRY, CDR2 SYGVKD. J was trimmed by 4 bases and V by 4 bases; bases with no gene match: 10. The CDR3 has 16 amino acids. The CDR3 DNA reads TGTGCCATCAGTGGGCCGGACAGGTTCGAGTACAATGAGCAGTTCTTC. This codes for CAISGPDRFEYNEQFF.